The 3 T cell receptor beta chains below come from one sample, sequenced in a study of T-cell reconstitution after alpha-beta-depleted transplantation in children. Preparation of the TCRbeta library was carried out with unique molecular identifiers. TCRdb reanalysed the PCR reads using MiXCR and keeps one entry per CDR3 protein. The sample consists of about 270,000 distinct CDR3 sequences, approximately 9.6% of them appearing once. The sequencing used PBMCs from the stem cell graft donor, collected from the stem cell graft. The receptor source for this set is a human donor who donated a stem cell graft to a child with SCID.

This clonotype was counted at least ten times. The V and J genes are TRBV12-3 or TRBV12-4 and TRBJ2-7; D remains ambiguous. The CDR3 spans 12 residues. V shed 6 bases and J shed 3 bases, with 9 bases lying between them. The CDR3 sequence: CASSRRSYEQYF. CDR3 in DNA: TGTGCCAGCAGCCGACGGAGCTACGAGCAGTACTTC.

DNA of the CDR3: TGTGCCAGCAGCTTGCTGAAGACCCAGTACTTC. The encoded protein is CASSLLKTQYF. The gene calls are TRBV5-6 and TRBJ2-5; unclear D gene. Deletions cut 1 base from V and 6 bases from J, with 4 bases between. Germline lookup yields CDR1 SGHDT and CDR2 YYEEEE. This CDR3 comprises 11 residues.

In its sample, this clonotype was seen a few times. The chain joins TRBV20-1 to TRBJ2-3; TRBD1 aligns across 7 bases. The V gene's germline CDR1 is DFQATT and CDR2 SNEGSKA (reference sequence). With 3 bases clipped from V and 2 bases from J, the junction kept 14 bases outside the gene matches. The CDR3 has 17 amino acids. The DNA of the CDR3 is TGCAGTGCTAGGCCCATCCGTCCAGGGACAGACACAGATACGCAGTATTTT. It translates to CSARPIRPGTDTDTQYF.